This entry features one TCR beta chain sequence. Its antigen remains unidentified. No qualities accompany the bases; no much larger clone lies one base away. The cohort was made up of approximately 670 healthy bone marrow donors. Cohort members were all nominally healthy when sampled, although unrecorded immune exposures were likely present. The donor was CMV seronegative and belonged to the group of over 350 seronegative cohort members. A peripheral blood sample was collected from each donor, and TCR beta sequencing was performed on peripheral blood mononuclear cells. Genomic DNA was extracted from the blood cell samples with the Qiagen DNeasy Blood Extraction Kit. The CDR3 covers 14 residues, taking in both the cysteine and the phenylalanine. Only the CDR3 DNA stays, 42 bases, in frame from base 1. At the junction V is shortened by 2 bases and J by 10 bases; bases outside the gene matches: 9. CDR1 and CDR2 (MDHEN, SYDVKM) derive from the germline V gene.

This sample is drawn from a study of cytomegalovirus exposure and HLA in healthy donors (dated by TCRdb to the late 2010s). About the study as a whole: According to an earlier analysis of several hundred of the donors, some 180 million T cells yielded approximately 120 million unique TCR beta sequences and approximately 300 Gb of sequence data. Roughly 290 gigabases of sequencing data and around 80 million unique TCR sequences made up an early release that covered over 550 HLA-typed donors. Of the approximately 400 genotyped donors, over 80% were placed in the genetic ancestry cluster associated with self-reported Caucasian donors. The study aimed to test whether signatures of past pathogen exposure could be identified by cataloging public T cell receptors. The T cell repertoires of 666 subjects were profiled by immunosequencing and related to cytomegalovirus serostatus. In addition to the first cohort of hundreds of subjects, a separate validation cohort of some 120 different subjects was used. The study combined high-throughput TCR immunosequencing, statistical association of individual TCRs with disease status, and machine learning to predict cytomegalovirus infection status. To study patterns of TCR occurrence, a later analysis re-analyzed previously published TCR beta repertoires from just over 650 donors and added high-resolution HLA genotyping. Rather than drawing on any new phenotypic data, the later analysis identified candidate immune exposures from TCR beta sequences and the way those sequences occurred across donors. In an earlier analysis of more than 550 of the donors, high-throughput TCR beta sequencing was used to judge whether each TCR beta V gene segment behaved as functional or pseudogenic. Donor age, sex, ethnicity and CMV serostatus were compiled together with the repertoire data. In a later genetic analysis, genome-wide SNP genotypes for about three fifths of the roughly 670 donors were used, and that subset was treated as a discovery cohort. All discovery cohort repertoires had been generated on a single sequencing platform. HLA typing included class I and class II loci at four-digit resolution. Typing coverage differed by locus: A, B, C, DRB1 and DQB1 were typed in about 620-640 donors, DQA1 in 500 to 550, DPA1 in around 580, and DPB1 in approximately 450. Five DR-DQ haplotypes were treated as single units for association and clustering because of strong linkage in the cohort. Across 300 to 500 genotyped donors of the cohort, an average of 235,054 unique TCR beta nucleotide sequences per donor were sequenced, and around 19% of those sequences were non-productive. What the research found in general, with its limitations: It was suggested by the authors that the approach could potentially be generalized to other disease states and immunological phenotypes. Because counts were too low, seventeen rarely observed V segments, including chromosome 9 orphons, were left out of the earlier analysis of a few hundred of the donors. A cluster of highly shared sequence variants was judged likely to be a technical artifact of the sequencing pipeline. CMV serostatus was the only immune exposure information available for the cohort. In this cohort, only TCR beta chains were sequenced, and detectable features were limited by the absence of alpha or paired-chain data. Compared with the roughly 670-donor mean, donors in an Asian-associated ancestry cluster had fewer N-insertions in productive TCRs, according to a later genetic analysis. In a later analysis, some 18,000 TCR beta sequences were associated with specific HLA alleles at a false discovery rate of 0.05. In a later analysis, HLA-associated TCR beta chains were found to be more clonally expanded and to have lower generation probabilities than equally common non-associated chains. In an earlier analysis of around 600 of the donors, most TCR beta V segments appeared in productive rearrangements about 87% or about 30% of the time, broadly matching IMGT annotations. When HLA alleles, especially DR and DQ, strongly co-occurred, attributing TCR associations to individual alleles was difficult. In the study, 150 to 200 TCR beta chains were listed as associated with cytomegalovirus. In vitro tests confirmed that a few of the cytomegalovirus-associated TCR beta chains recognize cytomegalovirus antigens. A later analysis reported that several top co-occurrence clusters appeared linked to parvovirus B19, influenza, CMV and Epstein-Barr virus. According to a later analysis, most CMV-associated TCR beta chains appeared to be HLA-restricted, and the HLA associations seemed to be driven largely by CMV exposure. Sequencing depth was assumed to be roughly uniform across donors in the presence/absence analyses, though that assumption may not hold. The classifier was reported to diagnose cytomegalovirus status with high specificity and sensitivity in both the original and validation cohorts. V-gene and J-gene trimming of TCR beta chains was associated with a missense DCLRE1C variant in a later genetic analysis, and the association was replicated in an independent cohort. Most TCR sequences were observed very rarely across donors, whereas some public TCRs were present in many individuals. Some IMGT-functional V segments, including TRBV6-2 and TRBV6-3, could not be told apart with the 87-base-pair reads, so those segments were excluded. Because HLA typing was missing for some donors at each locus, association tests included only the typed subset. Correlated functional status among segregating V segments might be attributable to linkage disequilibrium, but an unknown experimental factor could not be ruled out. According to a later analysis, TCR association rates differed among HLA loci, with DRB1 alleles showing the most associated TCRs and HLA-C alleles showing the fewest. A further reported finding was that TCR beta sequences accurately predicted the HLA-A and HLA-B alleles for most subjects in the first cohort.

The method behind the library was the immunoSEQ multiplex PCR assay. The multiplex PCR relied on a mix of 60 forward primers for TCR Vbeta segments and 13 reverse primers for TCR Jbeta segments. The CDR3 region of rearranged TCR beta genes was amplified from genomic DNA by a multiplex PCR assay. The Illumina HiSeq System was used to sequence the amplified TCR beta libraries as 87-base-pair reads. Under the source paper's analysis protocol: A later analysis tallied tens of millions of unique TCR beta chains across the 700 or so repertoires, and 10 million to 11 million of those chains were shared by two or more donors. To remove PCR and sequencing errors, raw reads were error-corrected and collapsed into unique sequences using a nearest-neighbor algorithm that merged closely related sequences. Alignment of CDR3 sequences to IMGT reference sequences was used to assign V, D and J gene segments. For a sequence to be retained, a match of at least six nucleotides was required to both a V gene segment and a J gene segment. A rearrangement was called productive if the CDR3 had no stop codons and remained in frame with V and J, and every other rearrangement was called non-productive. CDR3 was defined according to IMGT convention as the region running from the second conserved V-encoded cysteine to the conserved J-encoded phenylalanine. Sequences without an unambiguous match to a single V gene segment were excluded from the earlier analysis of a few hundred of the donors. In an earlier analysis of approximately 560 of the donors, a V segment was called functional when productive rearrangements were above 56.7%, and segregating when the standard deviation between donors exceeded 5%. To diagnose cytomegalovirus status from the catalog of TCR beta chain sequences, a statistical classification framework was built. In a later analysis, TCR nucleotide sequences were compared against IMGT/GENE-DB human TR gene sequences so that V and J genes could be assigned. In a later analysis, CDR3 sequences and most-parsimonious VDJ recombination scenarios were assigned using the TCRdist pipeline. In a later analysis, every TCR beta chain was defined by the combination of its CDR3 amino acid sequence and its V-gene family, and reads without a unique V-gene family were dropped. As a way to deal with suspected cross-contamination and a sequencing artifact, a later analysis dropped roughly 600 nucleotide sequences that were highly shared and had low generation probability. For each public chain, a later analysis derived a clonal expansion index from normalized ranks of inferred template counts within each repertoire. In a later analysis, generation probabilities were computed with a VDJ recombination model fitted to out-of-frame rearrangements, and the resulting probabilities were checked against IGoR. In a later analysis, hypergeometric tests were used to score TCR-TCR, TCR-HLA and TCR-CMV co-occurrence, with a repertoire-size bias correction applied to TCR pairs. False discovery rates were estimated in a later analysis by permuting HLA or CMV assignments 20 times. In a later analysis, co-occurring TCRs were grouped with DBSCAN, and TCRdist sequence similarity was added when clustering was performed within HLA-allele-positive subsets. Repertoires with fewer than 30,000 or more than 120,000 public chains, plus five repertoires with anomalous nucleotide sharing, were excluded from co-occurrence clustering. TCRdb re-hosts the immuneACCESS table, in-frame sequences only. Its copies lack some clones; in the studies checked, an unresolved V gene accounts for under half of them, and the cause for the rest is not known. That table gives V, J and clone size, and the DNA gave D and trimming. The sample table records some 180,000 clones; over 70% of these occur just once. Of the sample, 2.9% is held by the ten largest clones.

Sequenced sample: PBMCs. The TCR sequence derives from a male donor in good health and CMV-seronegative. This chain joins TRBV28 to TRBJ2-3; 7 middle bases align to TRBD2. The CDR3 region has the sequence CASSLNRRGEAQYF. At the DNA level, the sequence is TGTGCCAGCAGTTTAAACCGACGGGGGGAAGCGCAGTATTTT.